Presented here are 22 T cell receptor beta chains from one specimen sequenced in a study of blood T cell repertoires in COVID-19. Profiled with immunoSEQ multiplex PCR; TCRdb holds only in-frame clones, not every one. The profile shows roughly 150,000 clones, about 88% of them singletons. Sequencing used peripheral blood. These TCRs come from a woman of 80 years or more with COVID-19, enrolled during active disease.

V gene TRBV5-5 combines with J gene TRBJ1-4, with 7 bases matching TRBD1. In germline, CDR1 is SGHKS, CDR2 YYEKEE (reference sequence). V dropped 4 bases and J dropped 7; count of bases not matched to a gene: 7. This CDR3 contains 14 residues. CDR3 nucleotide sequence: TGTGCCAGCAGCCGACAGGGTGGCGGTGAAAAACTGTTTTTT. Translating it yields CASSRQGGGEKLFF.

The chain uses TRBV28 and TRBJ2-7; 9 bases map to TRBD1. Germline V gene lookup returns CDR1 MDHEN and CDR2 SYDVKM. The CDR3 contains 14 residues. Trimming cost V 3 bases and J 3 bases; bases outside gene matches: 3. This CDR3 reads CASSFSDRGYEQYF. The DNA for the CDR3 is TGTGCCAGCAGTTTCTCGGACAGGGGCTACGAGCAGTACTTC.

CDR3 amino acids: CASSLGLAGAGEQFF. For the CDR3, the DNA is TGTGCCAGTTCCCTGGGTCTAGCGGGGGCGGGGGAACAGTTCTTC. V and J are TRBV27 and TRBJ2-1, with 10 bases that match TRBD2. V shed 9 bases, J shed 13 bases, and the junction held 18 bases outside the gene matches. The germline V gene encodes CDR1 MNHEY and CDR2 SMNVEV (reference sequence). The CDR3 is 15 amino acids.

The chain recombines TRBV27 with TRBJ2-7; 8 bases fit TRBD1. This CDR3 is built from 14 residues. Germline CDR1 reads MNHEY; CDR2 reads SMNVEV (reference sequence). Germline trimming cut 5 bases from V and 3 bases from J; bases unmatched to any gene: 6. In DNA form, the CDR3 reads TGTGCCAGCAGTCCTGACAGGGGAGTCTACGAGCAGTACTTC. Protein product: CASSPDRGVYEQYF.

CDR3 bases: TGTGCCAGCAGCCGGGCAGGGGGAACTGAAGCTTTCTTT. The encoded protein is CASSRAGGTEAFF. The rearrangement links TRBV4-2 to TRBJ1-1; 7 bases are a match to TRBD1. Germline V lookup: CDR1 LGHNA, CDR2 YNFKEQ. This CDR3 is built from 13 residues. V was pared by 4 bases and J by 5 bases, with 4 bases of the junction left unmatched.

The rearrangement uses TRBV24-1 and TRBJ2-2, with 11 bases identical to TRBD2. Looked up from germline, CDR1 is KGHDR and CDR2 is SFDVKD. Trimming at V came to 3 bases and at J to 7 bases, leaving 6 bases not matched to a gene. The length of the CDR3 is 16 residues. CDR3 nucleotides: TGTGCCACCAGTGATCTAGCGGGAGGAGCTGGCGGGGAGCTGTTTTTT. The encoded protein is CATSDLAGGAGGELFF.

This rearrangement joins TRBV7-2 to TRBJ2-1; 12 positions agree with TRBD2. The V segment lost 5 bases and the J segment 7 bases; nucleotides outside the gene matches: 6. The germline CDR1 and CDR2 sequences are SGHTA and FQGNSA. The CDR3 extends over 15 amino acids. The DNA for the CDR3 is TGTGCCAGCAGCCCTAGGACTAGCGGGGTTAATGAGCAGTTCTTC. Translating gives CASSPRTSGVNEQFF.

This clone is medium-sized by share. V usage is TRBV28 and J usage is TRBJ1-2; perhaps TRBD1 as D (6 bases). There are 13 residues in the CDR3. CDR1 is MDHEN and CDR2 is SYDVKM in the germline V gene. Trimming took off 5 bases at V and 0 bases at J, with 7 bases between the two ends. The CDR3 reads CASSRTANYGYTF. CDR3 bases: TGTGCCAGCAGTCGGACAGCTAACTATGGCTACACCTTC.

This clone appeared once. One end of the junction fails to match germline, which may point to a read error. CDR3 sequence reads: CASTWGQEDVAF. DNA for the CDR3: TGTGCCAGCACCTGGGGACAGGAAGATGTCGCATTT. J is TRBJ1-5 and V is TRBV6-6; 8 bases agree with TRBD1. The CDR3 runs 12 residues. Germline assignment: CDR1 MNHNY and CDR2 SVGAGI (reference sequence).

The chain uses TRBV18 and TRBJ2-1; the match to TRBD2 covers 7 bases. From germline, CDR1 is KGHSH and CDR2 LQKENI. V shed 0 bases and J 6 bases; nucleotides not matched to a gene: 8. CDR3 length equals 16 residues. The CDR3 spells CASSPPRAGNSNEQFF. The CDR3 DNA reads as TGTGCCAGCTCACCACCAAGAGCGGGAAACAGCAATGAGCAGTTCTTC. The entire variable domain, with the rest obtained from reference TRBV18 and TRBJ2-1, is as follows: NAGVMQNPRHLVRRRGQEARLRCSPMKGHSHVYWYRQLPEEGLKFMVYLQKENIIDESGMPKERFSAEFPKEGPSILRIQQVVRGDSAAYFCASSPPRAGNSNEQFFGPGTRLTVL.

CDR3 sequence: CASSVGTSGLVATGELFF. In nucleotides, the CDR3 is TGTGCCAGCAGCGTGGGGACTAGCGGGTTGGTCGCTACCGGGGAGCTGTTTTTT. This chain uses TRBV9 with TRBJ2-2; 12 bases map to TRBD2. The CDR3 has 18 residues. Germline values: CDR1 SGDLS, CDR2 YYNGEE. The trim removed 2 bases at V and 5 bases at J, leaving 10 bases unmatched.

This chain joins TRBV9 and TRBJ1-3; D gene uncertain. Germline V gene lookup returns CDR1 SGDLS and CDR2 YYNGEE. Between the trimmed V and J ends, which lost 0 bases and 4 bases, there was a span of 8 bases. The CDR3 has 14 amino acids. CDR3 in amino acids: CASSVDGQGNTIYF. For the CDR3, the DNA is TGTGCCAGCAGCGTAGATGGGCAAGGAAACACCATATATTTT.

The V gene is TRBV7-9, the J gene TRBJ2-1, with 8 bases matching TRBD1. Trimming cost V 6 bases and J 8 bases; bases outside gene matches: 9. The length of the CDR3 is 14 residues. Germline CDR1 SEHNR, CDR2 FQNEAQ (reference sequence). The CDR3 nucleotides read TGTGCCAGCAGTTTCACAGGGGGTCGGGATGAGCAGTTCTTC. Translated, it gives CASSFTGGRDEQFF.

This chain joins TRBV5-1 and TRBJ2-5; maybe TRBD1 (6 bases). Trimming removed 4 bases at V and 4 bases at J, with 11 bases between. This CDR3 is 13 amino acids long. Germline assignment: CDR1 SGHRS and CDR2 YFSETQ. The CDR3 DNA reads TGCGCCAGCAGCAGAGGACAGAGAGAGACCCAGTACTTC. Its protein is CASSRGQRETQYF. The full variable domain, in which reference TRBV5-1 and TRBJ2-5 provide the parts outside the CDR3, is KAGVTQTPRYLIKTRGQQVTLSCSPISGHRSVSWYQQTPGQGLQFLFEYFSETQRNKGNFPGRFSGRQFSNSRSEMNVSTLELGDSALYLCASSRGQRETQYFGPGTRLLVL.

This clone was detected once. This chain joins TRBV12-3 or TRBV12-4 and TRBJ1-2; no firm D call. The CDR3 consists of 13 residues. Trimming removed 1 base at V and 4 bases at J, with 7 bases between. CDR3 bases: TGTGCCAGCAGTTTAGACGTCGGCTATGGCTACACCTTC. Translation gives CASSLDVGYGYTF.

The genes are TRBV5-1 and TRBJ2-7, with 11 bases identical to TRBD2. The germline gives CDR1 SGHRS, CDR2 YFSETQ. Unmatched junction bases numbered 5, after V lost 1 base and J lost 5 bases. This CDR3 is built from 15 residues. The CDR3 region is CASSLTSGSVDEQYF. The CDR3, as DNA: TGCGCCAGCAGCTTGACTAGCGGGAGTGTCGACGAGCAGTACTTC.

The CDR3 DNA reads as TGTGCCAGCAGCTTAGCAGGGGGCCCCCTTGGTGGCTACACCTTC. Translated, it gives CASSLAGGPLGGYTF. The rearrangement uses TRBV5-4 and TRBJ1-2; the match to TRBD1 covers 8 bases. The V segment lost 2 bases and the J segment 7 bases; nucleotides outside the gene matches: 10. This CDR3 region has 15 residues. From germline, CDR1 is SGHNT and CDR2 YYREEE (reference sequence). Together with reference TRBV5-4 and TRBJ1-2, the CDR3 gives the full variable domain: ETGVTQSPTHLIKTRGQQVTLRCSSQSGHNTVSWYQQALGQGPQFIFQYYREEENGRGNFPPRFSGLQFPNYSSELNVNALELDDSALYLCASSLAGGPLGGYTFGSGTRLTVV.

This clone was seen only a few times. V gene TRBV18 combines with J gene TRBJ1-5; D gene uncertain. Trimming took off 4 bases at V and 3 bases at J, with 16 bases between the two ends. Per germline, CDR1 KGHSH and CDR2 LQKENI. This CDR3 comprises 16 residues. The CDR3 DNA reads TGTGCCAGCTCACGCAATCCACCAGGAAACAATCAGCCCCAGCATTTT. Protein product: CASSRNPPGNNQPQHF.

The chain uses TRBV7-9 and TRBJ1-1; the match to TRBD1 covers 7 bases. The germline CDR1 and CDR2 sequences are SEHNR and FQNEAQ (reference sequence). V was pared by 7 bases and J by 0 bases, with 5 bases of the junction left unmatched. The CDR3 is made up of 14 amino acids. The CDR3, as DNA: TGTGCCAGCAATAAGGGGGCTTTGAACACTGAAGCTTTCTTT. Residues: CASNKGALNTEAFF.

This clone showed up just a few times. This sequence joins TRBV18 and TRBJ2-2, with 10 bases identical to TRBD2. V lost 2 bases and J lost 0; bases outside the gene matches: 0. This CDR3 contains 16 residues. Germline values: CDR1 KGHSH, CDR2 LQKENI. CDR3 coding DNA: TGTGCCAGCTCACCAGGACTAGCGGCGAACACCGGGGAGCTGTTTTTT. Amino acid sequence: CASSPGLAANTGELFF.

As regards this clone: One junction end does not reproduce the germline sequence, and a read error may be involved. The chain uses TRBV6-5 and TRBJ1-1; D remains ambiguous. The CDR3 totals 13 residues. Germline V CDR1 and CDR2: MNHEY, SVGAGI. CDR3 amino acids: CASIYRLNTEAFF. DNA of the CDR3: TGTGCCAGCATTTACCGGTTGAACACTGAAGCTTTCTTT.

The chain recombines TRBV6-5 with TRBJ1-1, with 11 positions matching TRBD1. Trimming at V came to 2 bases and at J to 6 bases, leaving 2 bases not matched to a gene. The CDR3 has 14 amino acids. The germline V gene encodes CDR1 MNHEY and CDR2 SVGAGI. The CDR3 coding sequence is TGTGCCAGCAGTTACCCGGGACAGGGGGCTGAAGCTTTCTTT. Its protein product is CASSYPGQGAEAFF.